This T cell receptor (beta chain) came from a study of T-cell memory formation after mild COVID-19. TCRdb re-called the 5' RACE reads through MiXCR, storing one row per CDR3 protein. There are 84,000 or so distinct CDR3 sequences in the sample; roughly 14% occur only once, and roughly 33% lies in the top ten. This clonotype was detected only a few times. Per germline, CDR1 GTSNPN and CDR2 SVGIG (reference sequence). Trimming left V 0 bases short and J 7 bases short, with 7 bases between. The CDR3 has 12 residues. The sequenced material came from PBMCs or a T cell subset sorted from them (not recorded which). The rearrangement links TRBV30 to TRBJ2-1; D is unresolved. The clonotype originates from an adult woman who had mild COVID-19 (a few samples of this study predate the infection). Cell type and time point are not known. The CDR3 region is CAWSVSRNEQFF. In nucleotides, the CDR3 is TGTGCCTGGAGTGTCTCCCGGAATGAGCAGTTCTTC.